The T cell receptor (beta chain) under discussion was sequenced for a study of cytomegalovirus exposure and HLA in healthy donors. The overall study: In an early release, HLA-typed donors contributed 75 million to 85 million unique TCR sequences. Study-wide findings and caveats: With further analysis later on, most CMV-associated TCR beta chains appeared HLA-restricted. In an earlier analysis, about 87% or about 30%: the productive usage of most TCR beta V segments.

This CDR3 contains 15 residues. The ends lost 1 base at V and 4 bases at J; junction bases unmatched: 5. CDR1 is LGHNT, CDR2 FRNRAP, per germline. Notes on this clone: Its antigen is unknown.

The study ran its PCR with 60 Vbeta and 13 Jbeta primers. Produced via immunoSEQ multiplex PCR; TCRdb's table is partial and in-frame only. The table records around 150,000 clones, 80% of them present only once. The sequence came from a male donor in good health and CMV-seronegative. V and J are TRBV12-5 and TRBJ1-2; 8 bases agree with TRBD1. The sequencing sample was made of PBMCs. The CDR3 region has the DNA TGTGCTAGTGGTTTGGATGAGGACAGGGTCTATGGCTACACCTTC. Protein product: CASGLDEDRVYGYTF.